Listed below are T cell receptor beta chains from one sample, sequenced in a study of blood T cell repertoires in COVID-19. Assay: immunoSEQ multiplex PCR; the TCRdb copy retains only in-frame clones and omits some. This table has 150,000 or so clones, approximately 83% appearing once. Sequenced: PBMCs or T cells enriched from blood (not recorded which). The receptors stem from a man aged 50 to 60 who had recovered from COVID-19. Both conserved end residues are part of each CDR3. D genes are given only for firm matches. Clone size appears in some rows only: once, few, many, or a class for an expanded clone.

j_gene: TRBJ1-1
v_gene: TRBV6-5
abundance: .
len: 13
d_gene: .
CDR3aa: CASSYSGSTEAFF
CDR3nt: TGTGCCAGCAGTTACTCGGGGAGCACTGAAGCTTTCTTT

j_gene: TRBJ1-1
v_gene: TRBV10-3
abundance: .
len: 14
d_gene: TRBD1
CDR3aa: CAISESGDRGETFF
CDR3nt: TGTGCCATCAGTGAGTCGGGGGACAGGGGGGAAACTTTCTTT

j_gene: TRBJ1-1
v_gene: TRBV5-8
abundance: .
len: 13
d_gene: .
CDR3aa: CASSLTMNTEAFF
CDR3nt: TGTGCCAGCAGCTTGACAATGAACACTGAAGCTTTCTTT

j_gene: TRBJ2-3
v_gene: TRBV10-3
abundance: few
len: 16
d_gene: TRBD1
CDR3aa: CAISGGTGGSTDTQYF
CDR3nt: TGTGCCATCAGTGGAGGGACAGGGGGAAGCACAGATACGCAGTATTTT

j_gene: TRBJ2-5
v_gene: TRBV19
abundance: .
len: 16
d_gene: .
CDR3aa: CASSTDSLQGQETQYF
CDR3nt: TGTGCCAGTAGTACCGACAGCCTACAAGGCCAAGAGACCCAGTACTTC

j_gene: TRBJ1-5
v_gene: TRBV2
abundance: .
len: 13
d_gene: .
CDR3aa: CASVVGGNQPQHF
CDR3nt: TGTGCCAGCGTTGTTGGGGGGAACCAGCCCCAGCATTTT

j_gene: TRBJ2-2
v_gene: TRBV6-4
abundance: few
len: 16
d_gene: TRBD2
CDR3aa: CASSDSGGGTTGELFF
CDR3nt: TGTGCCAGCAGTGACTCTGGCGGGGGGACCACCGGGGAGCTGTTTTTT

j_gene: TRBJ2-1
v_gene: TRBV24-1
abundance: .
len: 15
d_gene: TRBD2
CDR3aa: CATRAAGGAGNEQFF
CDR3nt: TGTGCCACCAGGGCTGCGGGGGGTGCTGGCAATGAGCAGTTCTTC

j_gene: TRBJ1-1
v_gene: TRBV28
abundance: .
len: 11
d_gene: .
CDR3aa: CASRIRGEAFF
CDR3nt: TGTGCCAGCAGGATAAGGGGGGAAGCTTTCTTT

j_gene: TRBJ1-1
v_gene: TRBV7-2
abundance: .
len: 14
d_gene: .
CDR3aa: CASSSSRGITEAFF
CDR3nt: TGTGCCAGCAGCTCAAGCAGGGGTATCACTGAAGCTTTCTTT